This T cell receptor (beta chain) stems from a study of cytomegalovirus exposure and HLA in healthy donors. The donors were part of the validation cohort of 95 to 150 subjects. That cohort was separate from the first cohort, which comprised several hundred subjects. Profiling relied on immunoSEQ multiplex PCR, and the TCRdb table lists in-frame clones only, not all of them. The sample shows about 82,000 clones, approximately 93% of them seen only once. This CDR3 spans 14 amino acids. V shed 5 bases and J shed 5 bases, with 13 bases lying between them. Looked up from germline, CDR1 is SGHTA and CDR2 is FQGNSA.

The rearrangement links TRBV7-2 to TRBJ1-5, with TRBD1 as a possible D gene (6 bases). Sequencing input: PBMCs. The clonotype was recovered from a man aged 18 to 35 in good health and CMV-seronegative. The DNA for the CDR3 is TGTGCCAGCAGCCTAACAGGGCCCCATCAGCCCCAGCATTTT. This codes for CASSLTGPHQPQHF.